The 10 T cell receptor beta chains given below trace back to one sample, sequenced in a study of response to subunit inactivated influenza vaccine. MiXCR, run by TCRdb on the RT-PCR reads, gives a single entry per CDR3 protein. The sample lists 530,000 or so distinct CDR3 sequences, over 25% occurring once. Sequencing used CD4+ T cells sorted from PBMCs, obtained roughly 5 days after vaccination. These receptors came from a man aged 45-65 years who received an inactivated influenza vaccine.

The genes are TRBV20-1 and TRBJ2-2; D may be TRBD2 (6 bases). Germline CDR1 reads DFQATT; CDR2 reads SNEGSKA (reference sequence). The CDR3 spans 14 residues. Trimming took 6 bases from V and 0 from J, leaving 11 bases between them. The CDR3, as DNA: TGCAGTGCCCGGGGGATCGCGAACACCGGGGAGCTGTTTTTT. This gives the protein CSARGIANTGELFF.

The chain combines TRBV24-1 with TRBJ2-2; weak D call: TRBD1 (6 bases). V was cut by 2 bases and J by 6 bases, with 12 bases left in between. This CDR3 spans 15 amino acids. Per germline, CDR1 KGHDR and CDR2 SFDVKD. DNA for the CDR3: TGTGCCACCAGTGATTCAGGGGTATTGGCCGGGGAGCTGTTTTTT. It is translated as CATSDSGVLAGELFF.

The chain employs TRBV3-1 and TRBJ2-6; 7 nucleotides match TRBD2. Germline V gene sequence: CDR1 LGHDT, CDR2 YNNKEL (reference sequence). Trimming took 11 bases from V and 4 from J; bases not matched to a gene: 23. The CDR3 consists of 19 residues. CDR3 nucleotide sequence: TGTGCCTTCAGTACCCACGGACTAGTGGGAGGAGAGGGGGCCAACGTCCTGACTTTC. Amino acids: CAFSTHGLVGGEGANVLTF.

The chain joins TRBV15 to TRBJ2-7; 8 bases line up with TRBD1. Germline values: CDR1 LNHNV, CDR2 YYDKDF (reference sequence). The length of the CDR3 is 15 residues. V was pared by 5 bases and J by 4 bases, with 10 bases of the junction left unmatched. The CDR3 bases are TGTGCCACCAGCCCCGACAGGGGCGGGTGGTACGAGCAGTACTTC. It encodes CATSPDRGGWYEQYF.

This clonotype has just a few counts. V usage is TRBV4-3 and J usage is TRBJ2-2; D remains unclear. V lost 3 bases and J 8 bases, leaving 13 bases between the germline ends. CDR1 is LGHNA and CDR2 is YSLEER in the germline V gene. The CDR3 length is 14 residues. The CDR3 region has the DNA TGCGCCAGCAGCCACCAAACCCTACAGGGGGAGCTGTTTTTT. Residues: CASSHQTLQGELFF.

This sequence joins TRBV5-1 and TRBJ2-2, with 8 bases identical to TRBD1. V lost 0 bases to trimming and J lost 8 bases; unmatched junction nucleotides: 3. This CDR3 contains 14 residues. Germline V gene sequence: CDR1 SGHRS, CDR2 YFSETQ. This CDR3 is CASSLEGQVGELFF. CDR3 nucleotides: TGCGCCAGCAGCTTGGAGGGACAGGTGGGGGAGCTGTTTTTT.

The chain couples TRBV10-3 to TRBJ2-7, with TRBD2 matching 14 bases. After removal of 6 bases from V and 3 bases from J, the junction contained 7 bases not matched to a gene. The CDR3 consists of 16 residues. Germline loops: CDR1 ENHRY, CDR2 SYGVKD. Here the CDR3 DNA reads TGTGCCATCAGCCTGGGACTAGCGGGAGTGGGCTACGAGCAGTACTTC. Residues: CAISLGLAGVGYEQYF.

The chain combines TRBV28 with TRBJ2-2, with TRBD1 matching over 7 bases. Germline V CDR1 and CDR2: MDHEN, SYDVKM. This CDR3 is 15 amino acids long. V gave up 5 bases and J gave up 3 bases; unmatched junction bases: 6. The CDR3 region has the DNA TGTGCCAGCAGTCCCCGACAGGGATACACCGGGGAGCTGTTTTTT. Its translation: CASSPRQGYTGELFF.

The chain uses TRBV6-2 or TRBV6-3 and TRBJ2-7; TRBD1 is a possible D gene (5 bases). The CDR3 is made up of 12 amino acids. The germline CDR1 and CDR2 sequences are MNHEY and SVGEGT. The V gene lost 6 bases and the J gene lost 1 base, with 7 bases spanning the gap. The CDR3, as DNA: TGTGCCAGCAGGACAGAATCCTACGAGCAGTACTTC. Translation: CASRTESYEQYF.

The chain combines TRBV11-3 with TRBJ2-2; unclear D gene. The V end lost 1 base, the J end lost 5 bases, and 17 bases lay between the germline ends. The length of the CDR3 is 17 residues. From germline, CDR1 is SGHNT and CDR2 YENEEA. DNA for the CDR3: TGTGCCAGCAGCTTAGTGACGGGCGATATATGGACCGGGGAGCTGTTTTTT. Protein: CASSLVTGDIWTGELFF.